There are a few counts of the clone carrying this T cell receptor beta chain. The antigen is undetermined. The record originates from a study of early T cells in non-severe SARS-CoV-2 infection. The overall study: Sequencing used unsorted whole-blood bulk RNA, so chains lack pairing. General study points: VDJdb matches were skewed toward anti-spike CD8 T cell responses.

The trim removed 5 bases at V and 6 bases at J, leaving 5 bases unmatched. The CDR3 is 14 amino acids. In germline, CDR1 is DFQATT, CDR2 SNEGSKA (reference sequence). Individual cDNA molecules were tagged with unique molecular identifiers, the study reported. TCRdb analysed the 5' RACE reads with MiXCR anew, one entry per CDR3 protein. Of 97,000 or so distinct CDR3 sequences detected, about 10% appear once; the ten largest clones hold around 4.7%. The chain uses TRBV20-1 and TRBJ2-1; 12 nucleotides align to TRBD1. The starting material was whole blood, obtained at baseline. The sequence was collected from an adult who was a healthcare worker with PCR-confirmed SARS-CoV-2 infection or an uninfected control (not recorded which). This CDR3 is CSASGTGGPNEQFF. The CDR3 DNA follows: TGCAGTGCTTCCGGGACAGGGGGCCCCAATGAGCAGTTCTTC.